This T cell receptor beta chain was sequenced during a study of T cells in Graves' hyperthyroidism and ophthalmopathy. Study overall: Upon initial diagnosis and before any treatment, peripheral blood was collected.

TCR beta CDR3 regions were amplified from RNA transcripts. First-round RT-PCR with HTBI primers amplified the TCR CDR3 region. TCRdb ran MiXCR on the multiplex PCR reads and lists one entry per CDR3 protein. The table lists about 300,000 distinct CDR3 sequences, roughly 19% of them singletons, with roughly 40% in the top ten. Germline-derived CDR1 and CDR2 are MGHRA and YSYEKL. The CDR3 spans 15 residues. V lost 0 bases to trimming and J lost 11 bases, with 19 bases between them. This clonotype occurred a few times. Its target is unknown. Whole-study results and caveats: Most expanded thyroid clonotypes above 0.001 recurred in blood.

The V gene is TRBV4-1, the J gene TRBJ1-1; TRBD1 is a possible D gene (6 bases). Sample: blood. The sequence was collected from a man between 45 and 60 years old with Graves' ophthalmopathy. CDR3 amino acids: CASSQEGSPAGAAFF. The CDR3 region has the DNA TGCGCCAGCAGCCAAGAGGGGTCCCCGGCAGGGGCCGCTTTCTTT.